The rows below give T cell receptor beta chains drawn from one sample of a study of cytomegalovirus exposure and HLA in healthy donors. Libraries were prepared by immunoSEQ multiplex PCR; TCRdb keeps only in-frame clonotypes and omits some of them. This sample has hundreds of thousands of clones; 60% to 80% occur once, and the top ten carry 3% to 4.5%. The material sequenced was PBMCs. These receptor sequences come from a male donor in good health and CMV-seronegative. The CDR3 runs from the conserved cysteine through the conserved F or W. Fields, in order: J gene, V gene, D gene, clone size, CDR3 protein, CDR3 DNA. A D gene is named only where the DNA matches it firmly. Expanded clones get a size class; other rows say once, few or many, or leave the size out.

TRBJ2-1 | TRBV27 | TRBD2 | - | CASREPSGGDREQFF | TGTGCCAGCCGCGAACCTAGCGGGGGGGACCGTGAGCAGTTCTTC
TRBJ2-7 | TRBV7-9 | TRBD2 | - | CASSYPGSGGRAIEQYF | TGTGCCAGCAGCTACCCTGGGAGTGGCGGGAGAGCTATCGAGCAGTACTTC
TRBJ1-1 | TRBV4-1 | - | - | CASSQDGENEAFF | TGCGCCAGCAGCCAGGACGGGGAGAATGAAGCTTTCTTT
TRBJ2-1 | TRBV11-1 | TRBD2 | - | CASSLRVARLAGLDEQFF | TGTGCCAGCAGCTTAAGGGTAGCTCGGCTAGCGGGGTTAGATGAGCAGTTCTTC
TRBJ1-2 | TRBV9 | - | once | CASSVGSYGYTF | TGTGCCAGCAGCGTGGGCAGCTATGGCTACACCTTC
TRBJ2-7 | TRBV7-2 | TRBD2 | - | CASSLDSASGSYEQYF | TGTGCCAGCAGCTTAGATAGCGCTAGCGGCTCCTACGAGCAGTACTTC
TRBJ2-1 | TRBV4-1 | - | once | CASSQGSAVVAYNEQFF | TGCGCCAGCAGCCAAGGCTCTGCGGTCGTTGCCTACAATGAGCAGTTCTTC
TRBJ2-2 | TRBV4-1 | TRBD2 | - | CASSQDPAGVGGTGELFF | TGCGCCAGCAGCCAAGATCCAGCGGGAGTGGGTGGCACCGGGGAGCTGTTTTTT
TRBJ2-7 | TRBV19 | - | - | CASSLRETYEQYF | TGTGCCAGTAGTCTCCGAGAGACCTACGAGCAGTACTTC
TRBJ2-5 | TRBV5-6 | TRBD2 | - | CASSSLAGGGKTQYF | TGTGCCAGCAGCTCGCTAGCGGGAGGCGGGAAGACCCAGTACTTC
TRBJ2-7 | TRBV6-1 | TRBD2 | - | CASSDETSGLTYEQYF | TGTGCCAGCAGTGACGAGACTAGCGGGCTTACCTACGAGCAGTACTTC
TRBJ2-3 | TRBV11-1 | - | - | CASSFKPSTDTQYF | TGTGCCAGCAGCTTTAAGCCTAGCACAGATACGCAGTATTTT
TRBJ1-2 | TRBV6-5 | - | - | CASSAEQGYGYTF | TGTGCCAGCAGTGCAGAACAGGGCTATGGCTACACCTTC
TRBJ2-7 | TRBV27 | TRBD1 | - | CASSFPGQGSNEQYF | TGTGCCAGCAGTTTCCCGGGACAGGGGTCCAACGAGCAGTACTTC
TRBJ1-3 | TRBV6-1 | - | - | CASSRTRGNGNTIYF | TGTGCCAGCAGTCGTACAAGGGGGAATGGAAACACCATATATTTT
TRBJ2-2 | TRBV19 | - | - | CASSIALNTGELFF | TGTGCCAGTAGTATAGCCCTAAACACCGGGGAGCTGTTTTTT
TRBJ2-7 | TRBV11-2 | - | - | CASSRGFEQYF | TGTGCCAGCAGCCGGGGGTTCGAGCAGTACTTC
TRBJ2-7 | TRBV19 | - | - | CASSILRGYEQYF | TGTGCCAGTAGTATATTGCGGGGTTACGAGCAGTACTTC
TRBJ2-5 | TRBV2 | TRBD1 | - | CASRAGQGAGVWQETQYF | TGTGCCAGCAGGGCTGGACAGGGGGCGGGGGTTTGGCAGGAGACCCAGTACTTC
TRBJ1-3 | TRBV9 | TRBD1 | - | CASSVKTGFGNTIYF | TGTGCCAGCAGCGTAAAGACAGGGTTTGGAAACACCATATATTTT